The T cell receptor beta chain under discussion was sequenced for a study of blood T cell repertoires in COVID-19. Whole-study context: Donors in the United States, Italy and Spain gave samples during acute or convalescent COVID-19. Sources were T cells, B-cell-depleted T cells, or PBMCs; the material itself was cDNA or gDNA.

Original analysis: Reference gene primer amplification yielded estimated nucleated cell counts. Sequenced by immunoSEQ multiplex PCR; TCRdb stores in-frame clones only, minus some. Clone size and the V and J calls come from that table; the DNA yielded D and trimming. Of nearly 200,000 clones listed, about 86% are singletons. The CDR3 runs to 15 residues. Trimming pared 5 bases from V and 7 bases from J, leaving 20 bases between. Germline loops: CDR1 MRHNA, CDR2 SNTAGT. The chain carries TRBV6-4 and TRBJ1-2; D is possibly TRBD1 (5 bases). Sequenced material: peripheral blood. The origin of this receptor is a woman in her 70s with acute or convalescent COVID-19. CDR3 protein: CASSLLSGGNGGYTF. The CDR3 bases are TGTGCCAGCAGTCTCCTCTCGGGGGGAAATGGTGGCTACACCTTC.